What follows are 15 T cell receptor beta chains derived from one specimen sequenced in a study of STAT5B mutations in CD4+ large granular lymphocyte leukemia (dated by TCRdb to the early 2020s). The protocol used for the library was the immunoSEQ multiplex PCR assay. In its TCRdb copy, this immuneACCESS table keeps in-frame sequences only and misses some clones. Where compared with another copy, unresolved V genes explain less than half of these, and the others have no known cause. A total of approximately 49,000 clones appear in this sample, about 70% of them only once. Approximately 1.5% of the sample belongs to the ten largest clones. Source material: CD4+ T cells from blood buffy coats. Source of these receptors: a human donor in good health.

The J gene is TRBJ2-3, the V gene TRBV7-8, with D maybe TRBD1 (7 bases). With 5 bases removed from V and 3 bases from J, the gap between germline ends came to 18 bases. Germline V gene data show CDR1 as SGHVS and CDR2 as FQNEAQ. The length of the CDR3 is 16 residues. The CDR3 DNA reads TGTGCCAGCAGCACGGGGAAGGCAGGGGGGACAGATACGCAGTATTTT. This sequence encodes CASSTGKAGGTDTQYF.

This clone turned up a few times. In DNA, the CDR3 is TGTGCCAGCACCCTAGACAGTCTCCTTAGCAATCAGCCCCAGCATTTT. Its translation: CASTLDSLLSNQPQHF. The chain recombines TRBV28 with TRBJ1-5; a possible D gene is TRBD1 (5 bases). Deletions cut 7 bases from V and 0 bases from J, with 16 bases between. The CDR3 contains 16 residues. Germline lookup yields CDR1 MDHEN and CDR2 SYDVKM.

This clone was counted between two and nine times. The V gene is TRBV14, the J gene TRBJ1-1; TRBD1 might be the D (5 bases). This CDR3 comprises 16 residues. The ends were cut back, 0 bases at V and 5 bases at J, with 16 bases in the middle. Germline values: CDR1 SGHDN, CDR2 FVKESK. CDR3 bases: TGTGCCAGCAGCCAAGATAGGGGTCCAGGGTATACTGAAGCTTTCTTT. It encodes CASSQDRGPGYTEAFF. Combining the CDR3 with reference TRBV14 and TRBJ1-1 gives the whole variable domain EAGVTQFPSHSVIEKGQTVTLRCDPISGHDNLYWYRRVMGKEIKFLLHFVKESKQDESGMPNNRFLAERTGGTYSTLKVQPAELEDSGVYFCASSQDRGPGYTEAFFGQGTRLTVV.

This clone was counted a few times. The chain has TRBV20-1 and TRBJ1-1; D is unresolved. This CDR3 contains 11 residues. Germline lookup yields CDR1 DFQATT and CDR2 SNEGSKA (reference sequence). V shed 6 bases and J shed 1 base, with 6 bases lying between them. The CDR3 DNA follows: TGCAGTGCCTTAGCGAACACTGAAGCTTTCTTT. This codes for CSALANTEAFF.

This clone was picked up a small number of times. The chain is built from TRBV20-1 and TRBJ1-1; no firm D call. Germline-derived CDR1 and CDR2 are DFQATT and SNEGSKA (reference sequence). The CDR3 sequence is 11 residues long. The CDR3 coding sequence is TGCAGCAGCCCCTCCGACACTGAAGCTTTCTTT. This codes for CSSPSDTEAFF.

About this clone: The junction does not match germline at one end; this may be a read error. The gene calls are TRBV6-1 and TRBJ1-6; D not resolved. Germline CDR1 and CDR2: MNHNS and SASEGT. The CDR3 is made up of 15 amino acids. The CDR3 DNA reads TGTGCCAGCAGCGAAGCGAGCTCCTATAATTCACCCCTCCACTTT. It codes for CASSEASSYNSPLHF.

The chain combines TRBV6-1 with TRBJ1-5, with a weak D call TRBD1 (5 bases). Between the trimmed V and J ends, which lost 6 bases and 7 bases, there was a span of 13 bases. The CDR3 is 13 amino acids. The germline CDR1 and CDR2 sequences are MNHNS and SASEGT. CDR3 loop: CASSQQELQPQHF. The DNA of the CDR3 is TGTGCCAGCAGCCAACAGGAGTTACAGCCCCAGCATTTT.

The J gene is TRBJ1-2, the V gene TRBV18; D is undetermined. CDR3 length: 14 amino acids. Germline V gene sequence: CDR1 KGHSH, CDR2 LQKENI. V was shortened by 4 bases and J by 4 bases, with 13 bases between the two germline ends. CDR3 in amino acids: CASSLPTVGYGYTF. CDR3 coding DNA: TGTGCCAGCTCACTCCCCACGGTAGGCTATGGCTACACCTTC.

This chain links TRBV11-2 with TRBJ2-1; no clear D gene. Trimming took 1 base from V and 5 from J, leaving 6 bases between them. CDR3 size: 13 residues. CDR1 is SGHAT and CDR2 is FQNNGV in the germline V gene. The CDR3 loop reads CASSLGQDNEQFF. The CDR3 nucleotides are TGTGCCAGCAGCTTAGGCCAGGACAATGAGCAGTTCTTC.

This chain's CDR3 is CASSFRGGGTDTQYF. Written as DNA, the CDR3 is TGTGCCAGCAGTTTCCGGGGCGGGGGGACAGATACGCAGTATTTT. The chain recombines TRBV6-5 with TRBJ2-3, with 8 bases identical to TRBD2. CDR1 and CDR2 from the germline V gene are MNHEY and SVGAGI. The CDR3 runs to 15 residues. V lost 4 bases, J lost 3 bases, and 6 bases stayed unmatched.

This clone was counted a few times. The rearrangement links TRBV11-2 to TRBJ2-5, with D possibly TRBD1 on 5 matching bases. Germline V gives CDR1 SGHAT, CDR2 FQNNGV. The V end was cut by 2 bases, the J end by 5 bases, with 12 bases between. The CDR3 consists of 14 residues. In DNA, the CDR3 is TGTGCCAGCAGCTTACAGGGTTCGCGGGAGACCCAGTACTTC. Translation: CASSLQGSRETQYF.

This clone was found a few times. J is TRBJ1-1 and V is TRBV10-2; D is possibly TRBD1 (6 bases). CDR1 and CDR2 from the germline V gene are WSHSY and SAAADI. The CDR3 length is 14 residues. Trimming cost V 5 bases and J 1 base, with 11 bases left between them. CDR3 nucleotides: TGCGCCAGCAGTTATGGACAGTCGAACACTGAAGCTTTCTTT. Protein: CASSYGQSNTEAFF.

This clone was counted only a few times. The chain employs TRBV5-1 and TRBJ1-2; 9 nucleotides agree with TRBD1. The V segment lost 5 bases and the J segment 4 bases; nucleotides outside the gene matches: 6. The CDR3 covers 14 residues. Looked up from germline, CDR1 is SGHRS and CDR2 is YFSETQ. The CDR3 loop is CASRQQGATYGYTF. DNA for the CDR3: TGCGCCAGCAGGCAACAGGGGGCCACCTATGGCTACACCTTC.

The V gene is TRBV19, the J gene TRBJ1-3, with TRBD1 matching over 7 bases. The V gene's germline CDR1 is LNHDA and CDR2 SQIVND (reference sequence). The CDR3 totals 16 residues. J gave up 4 bases and V 3 bases, and 9 bases lay outside the gene matches. The CDR3 reads CASSILPGQMGNTIYF. The DNA of the CDR3 is TGTGCCAGTAGTATCCTCCCGGGACAGATGGGAAACACCATATATTTT.

This chain uses TRBV9 with TRBJ2-7; 14 nucleotides match TRBD2. Looked up from germline, CDR1 is SGDLS and CDR2 is YYNGEE. Trimming removed 2 bases from V and 6 bases from J; junction bases left unmatched: 4. The CDR3 consists of 15 residues. Written as DNA, the CDR3 is TGTGCCAGCAGCGTCGCGGGACTAGCGGGGGCCGAGCAGTACTTC. Amino acids: CASSVAGLAGAEQYF.